The 16 T cell receptor beta chains in this list originate from one sample, sequenced in a study of PD-L1 blockade in urothelial cancer. Time point meaning: pretreatment peripheral blood. Produced via immunoSEQ multiplex PCR; TCRdb's table is partial and in-frame only. The repertoire includes tens of thousands of clones, 81% of them detected once, and 1.5% to 2% sits in the top ten. Sequenced here: PBMCs, sampled around atezolizumab (anti-PD-L1) treatment. These receptors were taken from a man aged 65 to 79 with urothelial cancer.

The genes are TRBV7-2 and TRBJ2-5; 7 nucleotides align to TRBD1. Germline assignment: CDR1 SGHTA and CDR2 FQGNSA. The CDR3 has 13 amino acids. V was clipped by 3 bases and J by 6 bases; unmatched bases: 4. The CDR3 sequence: CASSLTGRKTQYF. The CDR3 region has the DNA TGTGCCAGCAGCTTGACAGGGCGGAAGACCCAGTACTTC.

The chain employs TRBV9 and TRBJ2-3; possible D gene TRBD2, 7 bases. The CDR3 totals 16 residues. Per germline, CDR1 SGDLS and CDR2 YYNGEE. Trimming took off 6 bases at V and 0 bases at J, with 17 bases between the two ends. The CDR3 reads CASTRGGGTSTDTQYF. In nucleotides, the CDR3 is TGTGCCAGCACTAGGGGGGGCGGTACCAGCACAGATACGCAGTATTTT.

The CDR3 protein is CASSQDLTSYEQYF. The CDR3 DNA is TGCGCCAGCAGCCAAGATCTAACGTCTTACGAGCAGTACTTC. This chain links TRBV4-1 with TRBJ2-7; no definite D call. This CDR3 comprises 14 residues. V lost 0 bases to trimming and J lost 4 bases, with 10 bases between them. Germline V gene sequence: CDR1 MGHRA, CDR2 YSYEKL.

The chain has TRBV5-1 and TRBJ2-7, with D tentatively TRBD2 (5 bases). Trimming shortened V by 1 base and J by 0 bases, and 8 bases separated the two germline ends. Germline values: CDR1 SGHRS, CDR2 YFSETQ. This CDR3 comprises 14 residues. This chain's CDR3 is CASSLTGYSYEQYF. The CDR3 DNA is TGCGCCAGCAGCTTGACGGGGTACTCCTACGAGCAGTACTTC. The full variable domain, in which reference TRBV5-1 and TRBJ2-7 provide the parts outside the CDR3, is KAGVTQTPRYLIKTRGQQVTLSCSPISGHRSVSWYQQTPGQGLQFLFEYFSETQRNKGNFPGRFSGRQFSNSRSEMNVSTLELGDSALYLCASSLTGYSYEQYFGPGTRLTVT.

This clone was counted a single time. V gene TRBV4-3 combines with J gene TRBJ2-6; D ambiguous. The CDR3 runs to 15 residues. Trimming removed 0 bases at V and 2 bases at J, with 5 bases between. Germline CDR1 LGHNA, CDR2 YSLEER. The CDR3 nucleotides are TGCGCCAGCAGCCAAGACTTTGCTGGGGCCAACGTCCTGACTTTC. It codes for CASSQDFAGANVLTF.

V and J are TRBV27 and TRBJ2-1, with 7 positions matching TRBD2. V lost 2 bases and J lost 2; bases outside the gene matches: 6. Germline V gene lookup returns CDR1 MNHEY and CDR2 SMNVEV (reference sequence). The CDR3 has 16 amino acids. The CDR3 region is CASSLGSGRTYNEQFF. The CDR3 coding sequence is TGTGCCAGCAGTTTAGGTTCCGGGAGGACCTACAATGAGCAGTTCTTC.

V usage is TRBV4-3 and J usage is TRBJ2-2; D may be TRBD2 (5 bases). This CDR3 has 16 residues. V lost 3 bases to trimming and J lost 5 bases, with 16 bases between them. Per the germline V gene, CDR1 is LGHNA and CDR2 is YSLEER. The CDR3 DNA sequence: TGCGCCAGCAGCCACCCACTAGGAAGTAAAACCGGGGAGCTGTTTTTT. This codes for CASSHPLGSKTGELFF.

The chain employs TRBV5-4 and TRBJ2-2; no definite D call. The CDR3 loop spans 14 amino acids. Germline values: CDR1 SGHNT, CDR2 YYREEE (reference sequence). The V gene lost 0 bases and the J gene lost 1 base, with 4 bases spanning the gap. The DNA of the CDR3 is TGTGCCAGCAGCTTGGTACAGAACACCGGGGAGCTGTTTTTT. As protein: CASSLVQNTGELFF.

The chain uses TRBV27 and TRBJ2-7; unclear D gene. Between the trimmed V and J ends, which lost 5 bases and 2 bases, there was a span of 10 bases. CDR3 length equals 13 residues. Germline-derived CDR1 and CDR2 are MNHEY and SMNVEV (reference sequence). CDR3 region: CASSLTLTYEQYF. The CDR3 coding sequence is TGTGCCAGCAGTCTGACTCTTACCTACGAGCAGTACTTC.

There are a few counts of this clone. The J gene is TRBJ2-3, the V gene TRBV5-6; weak D call: TRBD1 (6 bases). Trimming cost V 1 base and J 0 bases, with 9 bases left between them. Germline loops: CDR1 SGHDT, CDR2 YYEEEE. The CDR3 consists of 15 residues. The CDR3 nucleotides read TGTGCCAGCAGCTTGACAGGGTCTAGCACAGATACGCAGTATTTT. Amino acids: CASSLTGSSTDTQYF.

A few counts support this clone. The J gene is TRBJ1-5, the V gene TRBV27; D unclear. The germline gives CDR1 MNHEY, CDR2 SMNVEV (reference sequence). Trimming pared 1 base from V and 4 bases from J, leaving 5 bases between. CDR3 length: 13 residues. In DNA, the CDR3 is TGTGCCAGCAGTTTATTTATTAATCAGCCCCAGCATTTT. Its protein product is CASSLFINQPQHF.

The genes are TRBV19 and TRBJ2-7; 7 nucleotides line up with TRBD1. The CDR3 has 14 amino acids. Germline CDR1 LNHDA, CDR2 SQIVND (reference sequence). Losses at the gene ends were 4 bases for V and 1 base for J; bases not matched to a gene: 4. CDR3 region: CASSTTGTSYEQYF. CDR3 nucleotide sequence: TGTGCCAGTAGTACGACAGGGACATCCTACGAGCAGTACTTC.

This clone was counted a few times. Other DNA sequences in this sample translate to the same CDR3. The CDR3 bases are TGTGCCAGCAGCTTAGACAGGGGGAACGAGCAGTACTTC. It codes for CASSLDRGNEQYF. V gene TRBV11-2 combines with J gene TRBJ2-7; the match to TRBD1 covers 7 bases. Trimming at V came to 0 bases and at J to 5 bases, leaving 1 base not matched to a gene. This CDR3 contains 13 residues. The V gene's germline CDR1 is SGHAT and CDR2 FQNNGV.

The rearrangement links TRBV18 to TRBJ1-1, with TRBD1 as a possible D gene (5 bases). Germline-derived CDR1 and CDR2 are KGHSH and LQKENI. The germline V and J ends were trimmed by 3 bases and 4 bases, with 12 bases remaining between them. The CDR3 is made up of 14 amino acids. The CDR3 spells CASSPGQGGTEAFF. CDR3 coding DNA: TGTGCCAGCTCACCTGGTCAGGGCGGCACTGAAGCTTTCTTT.

This chain links TRBV27 with TRBJ1-2; a possible D gene is TRBD1 (5 bases). Germline CDR1 MNHEY, CDR2 SMNVEV (reference sequence). Deletions cut 5 bases from V and 8 bases from J, with 9 bases between. The CDR3 is 11 residues long. DNA of the CDR3: TGTGCCAGCAGTCGGGGGTACGGCTACACCTTC. Amino acids: CASSRGYGYTF.

The chain joins TRBV5-1 to TRBJ1-1; possible D gene TRBD1, 5 bases. This CDR3 contains 12 residues. CDR1 and CDR2 (germline): SGHRS, YFSETQ. The germline V and J ends were trimmed by 2 bases and 3 bases, with 5 bases remaining between them. The CDR3 nucleotides are TGCGCCAGCAGCTTAGGGGACACTGAAGCTTTCTTT. This translates into CASSLGDTEAFF.